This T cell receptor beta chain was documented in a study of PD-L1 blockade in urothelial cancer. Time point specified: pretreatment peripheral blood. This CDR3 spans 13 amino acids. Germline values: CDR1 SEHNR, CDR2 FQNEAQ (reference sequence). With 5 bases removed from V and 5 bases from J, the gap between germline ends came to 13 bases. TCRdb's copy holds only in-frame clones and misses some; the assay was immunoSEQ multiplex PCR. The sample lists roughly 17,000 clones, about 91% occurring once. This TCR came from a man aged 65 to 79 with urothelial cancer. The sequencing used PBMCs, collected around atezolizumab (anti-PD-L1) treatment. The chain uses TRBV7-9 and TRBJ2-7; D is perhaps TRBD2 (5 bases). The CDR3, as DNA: TGTGCCAGCAGCCCACTAGGTGCGAACGAGCAGTACTTC. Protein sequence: CASSPLGANEQYF.